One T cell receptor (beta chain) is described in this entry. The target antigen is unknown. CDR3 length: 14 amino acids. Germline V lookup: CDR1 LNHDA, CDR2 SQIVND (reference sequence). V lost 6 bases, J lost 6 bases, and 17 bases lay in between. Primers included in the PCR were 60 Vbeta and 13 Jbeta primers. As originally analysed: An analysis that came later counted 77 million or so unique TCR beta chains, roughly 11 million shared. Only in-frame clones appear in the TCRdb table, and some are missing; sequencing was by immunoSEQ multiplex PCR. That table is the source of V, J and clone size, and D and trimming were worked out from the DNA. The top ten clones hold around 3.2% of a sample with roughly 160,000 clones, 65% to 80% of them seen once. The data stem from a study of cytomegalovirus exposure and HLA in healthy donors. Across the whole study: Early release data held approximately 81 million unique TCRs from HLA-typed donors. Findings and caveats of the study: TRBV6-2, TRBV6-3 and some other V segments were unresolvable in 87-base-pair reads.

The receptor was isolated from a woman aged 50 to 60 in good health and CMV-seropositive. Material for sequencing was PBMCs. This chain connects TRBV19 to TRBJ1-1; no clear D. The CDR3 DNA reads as TGTGCCAGTAGCGCGACACCCCTCAATCCTGAAGCTTTCTTT. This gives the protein CASSATPLNPEAFF. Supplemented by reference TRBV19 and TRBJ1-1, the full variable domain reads DGGITQSPKYLFRKEGQNVTLSCEQNLNHDAMYWYRQDPGQGLRLIYYSQIVNDFQKGDIAEGYSVSREKKESFPLTVTSAQKNPTAFYLCASSATPLNPEAFFGQGTRLTVV.